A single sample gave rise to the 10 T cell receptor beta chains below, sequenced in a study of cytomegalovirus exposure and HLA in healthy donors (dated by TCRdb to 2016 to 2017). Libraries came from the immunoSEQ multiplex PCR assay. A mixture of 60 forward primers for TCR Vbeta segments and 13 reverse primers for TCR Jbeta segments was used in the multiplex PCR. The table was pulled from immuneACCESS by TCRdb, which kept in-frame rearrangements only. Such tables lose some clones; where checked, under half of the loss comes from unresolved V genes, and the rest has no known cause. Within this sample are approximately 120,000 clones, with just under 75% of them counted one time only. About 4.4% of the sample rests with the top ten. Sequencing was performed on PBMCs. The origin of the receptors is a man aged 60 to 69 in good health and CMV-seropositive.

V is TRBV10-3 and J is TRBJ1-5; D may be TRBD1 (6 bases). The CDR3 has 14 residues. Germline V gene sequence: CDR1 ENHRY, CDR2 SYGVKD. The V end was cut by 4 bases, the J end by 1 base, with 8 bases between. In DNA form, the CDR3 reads TGTGCCATCAGTGCTGACAGGAGCAATCAGCCCCAGCATTTT. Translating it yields CAISADRSNQPQHF.

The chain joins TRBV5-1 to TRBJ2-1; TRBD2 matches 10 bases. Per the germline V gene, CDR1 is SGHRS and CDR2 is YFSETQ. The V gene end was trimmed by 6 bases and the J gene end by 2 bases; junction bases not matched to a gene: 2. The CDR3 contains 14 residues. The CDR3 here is CASTLAGAYNEQFF. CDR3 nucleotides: TGCGCCAGCACTCTAGCGGGGGCCTACAATGAGCAGTTCTTC.

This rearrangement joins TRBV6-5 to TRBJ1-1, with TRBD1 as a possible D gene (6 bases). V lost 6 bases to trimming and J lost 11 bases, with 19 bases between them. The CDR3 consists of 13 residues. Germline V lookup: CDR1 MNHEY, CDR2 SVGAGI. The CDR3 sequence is CASSQTGARGAFF. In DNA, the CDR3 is TGTGCCAGCAGCCAAACCGGGGCCAGGGGTGCTTTCTTT.

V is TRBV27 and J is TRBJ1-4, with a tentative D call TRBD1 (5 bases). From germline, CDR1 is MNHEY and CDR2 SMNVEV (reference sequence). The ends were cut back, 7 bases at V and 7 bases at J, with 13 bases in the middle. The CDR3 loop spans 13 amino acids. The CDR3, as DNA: TGTGCCAGCACTAGACAGACGGGTGAAAAACTGTTTTTT. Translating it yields CASTRQTGEKLFF.

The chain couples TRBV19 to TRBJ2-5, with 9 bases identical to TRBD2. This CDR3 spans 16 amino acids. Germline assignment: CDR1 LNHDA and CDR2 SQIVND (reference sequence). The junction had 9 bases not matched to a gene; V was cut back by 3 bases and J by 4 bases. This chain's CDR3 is CASSISAGGRIETQYF. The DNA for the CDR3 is TGTGCCAGTAGTATCTCGGCGGGGGGGCGGATAGAGACCCAGTACTTC.

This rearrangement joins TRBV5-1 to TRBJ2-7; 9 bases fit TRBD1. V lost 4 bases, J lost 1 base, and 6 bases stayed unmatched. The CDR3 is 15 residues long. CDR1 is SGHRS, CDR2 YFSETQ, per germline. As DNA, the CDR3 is TGCGCCAGCAGCCCGGGGACAGGGTGGTCCTACGAGCAGTACTTC. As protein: CASSPGTGWSYEQYF.

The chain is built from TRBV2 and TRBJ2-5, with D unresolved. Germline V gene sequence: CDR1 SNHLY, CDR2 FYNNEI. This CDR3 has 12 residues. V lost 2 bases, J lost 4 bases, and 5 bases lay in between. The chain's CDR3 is CASSESVETQYF. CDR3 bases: TGTGCCAGCAGTGAATCGGTAGAGACCCAGTACTTC.

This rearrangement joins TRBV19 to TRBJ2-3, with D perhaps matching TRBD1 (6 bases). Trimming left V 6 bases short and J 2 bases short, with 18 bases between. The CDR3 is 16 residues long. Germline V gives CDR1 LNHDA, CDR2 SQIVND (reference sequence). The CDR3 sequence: CASSKGRTASTDTQYF. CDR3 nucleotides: TGTGCCAGTAGCAAGGGACGGACAGCCTCCACAGATACGCAGTATTTT.

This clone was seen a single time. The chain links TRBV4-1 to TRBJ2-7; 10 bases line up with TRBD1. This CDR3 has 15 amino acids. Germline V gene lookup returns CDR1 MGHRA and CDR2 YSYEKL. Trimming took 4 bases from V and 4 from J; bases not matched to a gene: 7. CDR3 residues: CASSPRQGAEYEQYF. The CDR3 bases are TGCGCCAGCAGCCCTCGACAGGGGGCTGAGTACGAGCAGTACTTC.

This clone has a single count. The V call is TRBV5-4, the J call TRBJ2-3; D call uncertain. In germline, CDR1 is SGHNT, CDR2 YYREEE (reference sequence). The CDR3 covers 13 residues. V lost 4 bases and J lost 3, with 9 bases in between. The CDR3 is CASSLGKTDTQYF. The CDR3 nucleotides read TGTGCCAGCAGCCTCGGTAAAACAGATACGCAGTATTTT.